The 14 T cell receptor beta chains listed next were all sequenced from one sample in a study of identical twins. TCRdb fed the 5' RACE reads into MiXCR, producing one record per CDR3 protein. The table records some 300,000 distinct CDR3 sequences, approximately 13% of them present only once. These same records also appear under a second study, on yellow fever vaccine responses in identical twins.

The sequenced sample consisted of CD8+ T cells sorted from blood. Receptors were obtained from a woman under 30 in good health.

The CDR3 nucleotides are TGTGCCAGCAGCTACGAAAGGGACGACCGGGAGCAGTTCTTC. Amino acid sequence: CASSYERDDREQFF. J is TRBJ2-1 and V is TRBV7-9, with D perhaps given as TRBD1 or TRBD2 (5 bases each). The CDR3 length is 14 residues. Per germline, CDR1 SEHNR and CDR2 FQNEAQ (reference sequence). V shed 4 bases and J shed 10 bases, with 17 bases lying between them.

The V gene is TRBV7-6, the J gene TRBJ2-1, with D perhaps TRBD1 or TRBD2 (5 bases each). Germline V gives CDR1 SGHVS, CDR2 FNYEAQ. V shed 0 bases and J shed 6 bases, with 18 bases lying between them. The length of the CDR3 is 17 residues. The chain's CDR3 is CASSLAPGQGGGNEQFF. DNA for the CDR3: TGTGCCAGCAGCTTAGCCCCGGGGCAGGGTGGGGGCAATGAGCAGTTCTTC.

The sample holds a few counts of this clonotype. V usage is TRBV20-1 and J usage is TRBJ1-5; D is ambiguous. CDR3 length: 13 amino acids. The ends were cut back, 3 bases at V and 0 bases at J, with 6 bases in the middle. Germline CDR1 and CDR2: DFQATT and SNEGSKA (reference sequence). This CDR3 reads CSASGDSNQPQHF. The CDR3 bases are TGCAGTGCTAGCGGGGATAGCAATCAGCCCCAGCATTTT.

This clonotype was seen at least ten times. The genes are TRBV7-2 and TRBJ1-2, with 7 bases lining up with TRBD1. J gave up 4 bases and V 2 bases, and 10 bases lay outside the gene matches. CDR3 length: 16 amino acids. Germline V gene sequence: CDR1 SGHTA, CDR2 FQGNSA. This CDR3 reads CASSLPQQGMGYGYTF. CDR3 in DNA: TGTGCCAGCAGCTTACCCCAACAGGGGATGGGCTATGGCTACACCTTC.

This chain joins TRBV4-1 and TRBJ1-1; the D is unclear. Germline values: CDR1 MGHRA, CDR2 YSYEKL. The CDR3 spans 16 residues. Deletions cut 1 base from V and 1 base from J, with 13 bases between. CDR3 nucleotides: TGCGCCAGCAGCCAAGCACAGAAGTTTGGGAACACTGAAGCTTTCTTT. Protein sequence: CASSQAQKFGNTEAFF.

This clonotype was observed a handful of times. This chain connects TRBV11-2 to TRBJ2-7; D not certain. This CDR3 comprises 13 residues. The V gene lost 4 bases and the J gene lost 7 bases, with 14 bases spanning the gap. CDR1 is SGHAT, CDR2 FQNNGV, per germline. For the CDR3, the DNA is TGTGCCAGCAGCTCCGTCAATCTCAATGAGCAGTACGTC. This codes for CASSSVNLNEQYV.

The CDR3 reads CASSQLAGGLYIQYF. For the CDR3, the DNA is TGCGCCAGCAGCCAATTGGCGGGGGGCCTATACATTCAGTACTTC. The V and J genes are TRBV4-1 and TRBJ2-4, with 8 bases matching TRBD2. Germline CDR1 and CDR2: MGHRA and YSYEKL. Trimming cost V 2 bases and J 8 bases; bases outside gene matches: 8. The CDR3 has 15 residues.

This rearrangement joins TRBV3-1 to TRBJ2-5, with 11 bases fitting TRBD1. The CDR3 spans 16 residues. Germline V gene data show CDR1 as LGHDT and CDR2 as YNNKEL (reference sequence). V lost 1 base to trimming and J lost 5 bases; unmatched junction nucleotides: 6. The DNA for the CDR3 is TGTGCCAGCAGCCAAGGACGGACAGGGGGCATGGAGACCCAGTACTTC. Encoded protein: CASSQGRTGGMETQYF.

In DNA, the CDR3 is TGTGCCAGCTGGACACGAAGAACAGATACGCAGTATTTT. Translation: CASWTRRTDTQYF. This sequence joins TRBV27 and TRBJ2-3, with D tentatively TRBD1 (5 bases). Trimming took off 8 bases at V and 3 bases at J, with 12 bases between the two ends. This CDR3 is built from 13 residues. CDR1 MNHEY and CDR2 SMNVEV come from the germline V gene (reference sequence).

In this sample, this clonotype turned up many times. The chain recombines TRBV12-3 or TRBV12-4 with TRBJ2-3; D is perhaps TRBD2 (6 bases). This CDR3 is 15 amino acids long. With 3 bases removed from V and 1 base from J, the gap between germline ends came to 11 bases. CDR3 coding DNA: TGTGCCAGCAGTTTCCGGGACTCAGGCACAGATACGCAGTATTTT. This gives the protein CASSFRDSGTDTQYF.

This clonotype was observed a few times. The chain uses TRBV3-1 and TRBJ2-5, with 7 positions matching TRBD1. After removal of 0 bases from V and 5 bases from J, the junction contained 12 bases not matched to a gene. Germline V gene data show CDR1 as LGHDT and CDR2 as YNNKEL (reference sequence). This CDR3 is built from 17 residues. This chain's CDR3 is CASSQEWGTAASETQYF. The CDR3 nucleotides are TGTGCCAGCAGCCAAGAATGGGGGACAGCCGCTTCGGAGACCCAGTACTTC.

V gene TRBV4-1 combines with J gene TRBJ2-5; 11 bases are shared with TRBD2. In germline, CDR1 is MGHRA, CDR2 YSYEKL. The CDR3 consists of 18 residues. After removal of 2 bases from V and 0 bases from J, the junction contained 8 bases not matched to a gene. This chain's CDR3 is CASSQPRLAGSYQETQYF. The CDR3 DNA sequence: TGCGCCAGCAGCCAACCCAGACTAGCGGGATCGTACCAAGAGACCCAGTACTTC.

This chain connects TRBV10-2 to TRBJ2-5; 9 bases fit TRBD2. Per the germline V gene, CDR1 is WSHSY and CDR2 is SAAADI. Trimming took 7 bases from V and 5 from J; bases not matched to a gene: 11. The CDR3 loop spans 15 amino acids. Written as DNA, the CDR3 is TGCGCCAGCAATGACGCGGGGGGGCCCCGGGAGACCCAGTACTTC. The encoded protein is CASNDAGGPRETQYF.

This clonotype was detected many times. This chain connects TRBV10-2 to TRBJ2-1; D gene ambiguous. Trimming stripped 2 bases from V and 2 bases from J, with 10 bases between. The CDR3 has 15 residues. Germline V CDR1 and CDR2: WSHSY, SAAADI. CDR3 sequence reads: CASSERVLTYNEQFF. The CDR3 nucleotides read TGCGCCAGCAGTGAGAGAGTCCTCACCTACAATGAGCAGTTCTTC.